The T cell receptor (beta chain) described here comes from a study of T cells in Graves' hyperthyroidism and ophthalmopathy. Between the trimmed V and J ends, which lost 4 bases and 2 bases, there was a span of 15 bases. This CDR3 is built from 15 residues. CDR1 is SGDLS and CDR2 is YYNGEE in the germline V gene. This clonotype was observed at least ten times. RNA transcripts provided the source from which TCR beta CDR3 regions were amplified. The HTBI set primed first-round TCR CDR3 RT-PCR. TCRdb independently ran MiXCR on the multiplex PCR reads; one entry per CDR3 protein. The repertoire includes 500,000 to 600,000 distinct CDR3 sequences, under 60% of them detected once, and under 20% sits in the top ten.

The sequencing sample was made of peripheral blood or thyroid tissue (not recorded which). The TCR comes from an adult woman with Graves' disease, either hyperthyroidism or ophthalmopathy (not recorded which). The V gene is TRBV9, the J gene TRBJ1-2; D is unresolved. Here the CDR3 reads CASSPLSAKNYGYTF. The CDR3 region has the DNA TGTGCCAGCAGCCCGCTGTCGGCCAAAAACTATGGCTACACCTTC.